Presented here are 27 T cell receptor beta chains from one specimen sequenced in a study of control samples from healthy donors and cancer patients. Method: immunoSEQ multiplex PCR; TCRdb's copy keeps in-frame clones and lacks some. The sample holds some 64,000 clones; 90% are singletons and the top ten take 0.95% to 1.5%. Sequenced sample: PBMCs. These receptors came from a woman aged 50 to 60 with colorectal cancer.

V is TRBV11-2 and J is TRBJ1-1; D unresolved. Germline V gene sequence: CDR1 SGHAT, CDR2 FQNNGV. The CDR3 totals 14 residues. The V end was cut by 3 bases, the J end by 0 bases, with 8 bases between. CDR3 residues: CASSLERLNTEAFF. In DNA form, the CDR3 reads TGTGCCAGCAGCTTGGAACGGCTGAACACTGAAGCTTTCTTT.

The rearrangement uses TRBV3-1 (or the pseudogene TRBV3-2) and TRBJ2-7; TRBD1 is a possible D gene (5 bases). V shed 5 bases and J shed 3 bases, with 17 bases lying between them. The CDR3 spans 15 residues. Looked up from germline, CDR1 is LGHDT and CDR2 is YNNKEL (reference sequence). This CDR3 reads CASSSRDSRSYEQYF. The CDR3 bases are TGTGCCAGCAGCTCCAGGGATTCTAGGAGCTACGAGCAGTACTTC.

The J gene is TRBJ2-6, the V gene TRBV7-3; unclear D gene. The CDR3 loop spans 15 amino acids. Trimming removed 2 bases at V and 6 bases at J, with 11 bases between. Germline assignment: CDR1 SGHTA and CDR2 FQGTGA. This CDR3 is CASSLGPEEANVLTF. The CDR3 nucleotides read TGTGCCAGCAGCTTAGGACCCGAGGAGGCCAACGTCCTGACTTTC.

This rearrangement joins TRBV11-2 to TRBJ2-7; 15 nucleotides agree with TRBD2. The germline V gene encodes CDR1 SGHAT and CDR2 FQNNGV. Trimming at V came to 8 bases and at J to 2 bases, leaving 4 bases not matched to a gene. This CDR3 is built from 15 residues. CDR3 sequence (DNA): TGTGCCAGCGGGACTAGCGGGGGGTCCGCCTACGAGCAGTACTTC. Residues: CASGTSGGSAYEQYF.

The V and J genes are TRBV29-1 and TRBJ1-1, with 9 bases that match TRBD1. V was pared by 6 bases and J by 4 bases, with 6 bases of the junction left unmatched. The germline gives CDR1 SQVTM, CDR2 ANQGSEA. The CDR3 is 13 residues long. Written as DNA, the CDR3 is TGCAGCGTCAGGACAGGGGCTAGCACTGAAGCTTTCTTT. Translating it yields CSVRTGASTEAFF.

The CDR3 reads CASSLVSTDTQYF. The DNA for the CDR3 is TGTGCCAGCAGCTTAGTTAGCACAGATACGCAGTATTTT. The chain is built from TRBV11-3 and TRBJ2-3; no definite D call. The germline V gene encodes CDR1 SGHNT and CDR2 YENEEA. CDR3 length: 13 amino acids. V was shortened by 1 base and J by 0 bases, with 2 bases between the two germline ends.

V gene TRBV3-1 (or the pseudogene TRBV3-2) combines with J gene TRBJ2-7, with D maybe TRBD2 (6 bases). CDR3 length: 16 residues. Looked up from germline, CDR1 is LGHDT and CDR2 is YNNKEL (reference sequence). Trimming stripped 2 bases from V and 0 bases from J, with 14 bases between. Written as DNA, the CDR3 is TGTGCCAGCAGCCAAAATCCACGGGAGAACTCCTACGAGCAGTACTTC. Translation: CASSQNPRENSYEQYF.

The V gene is TRBV19, the J gene TRBJ1-1; the D gene is possibly TRBD1 (5 bases). The germline V and J ends were trimmed by 5 bases and 4 bases, with 14 bases remaining between them. CDR1 LNHDA and CDR2 SQIVND come from the germline V gene (reference sequence). This CDR3 is built from 14 residues. CDR3 DNA: TGTGCCAGTAGTGCAAACATCAGGGTCACTGAAGCTTTCTTT. Residues: CASSANIRVTEAFF.

This chain links TRBV10-2 with TRBJ2-5; D may be TRBD2 (6 bases). This CDR3 comprises 14 residues. In germline, CDR1 is WSHSY, CDR2 SAAADI. V was shortened by 3 bases and J by 2 bases, with 10 bases between the two germline ends. The CDR3 reads CASSDSLAQETQYF. In nucleotides, the CDR3 is TGCGCCAGCAGTGATTCGCTAGCGCAAGAGACCCAGTACTTC.

The rearrangement uses TRBV7-3 and TRBJ1-1, with a possible D match to TRBD1 (6 bases). This CDR3 has 13 amino acids. The V end was cut by 5 bases, the J end by 1 base, with 8 bases between. Germline values: CDR1 SGHTA, CDR2 FQGTGA. The CDR3 DNA is TGTGCCAGCAGCACGGACAGGAACACTGAAGCTTTCTTT. Protein product: CASSTDRNTEAFF.

The rearrangement uses TRBV10-1 and TRBJ2-3; D is uncertain. The V and J ends lost 2 bases and 6 bases respectively, with 9 bases between them. CDR1 is WNHNN and CDR2 is SYGVQD in the germline V gene (reference sequence). The CDR3 sequence is 13 residues long. CDR3 in DNA: TGCGCCAGCAGTGAGAATCTACGGGATACGCAGTATTTT. It yields the protein CASSENLRDTQYF.

In this sample, this clone turned up a few times. This chain links TRBV19 with TRBJ2-2; the D gene is possibly TRBD2 (6 bases). Germline V CDR1 and CDR2: LNHDA, SQIVND (reference sequence). The CDR3 has 14 amino acids. DNA for the CDR3: TGTGCAACTAGTGGGGGGAGAGAGGTCGGGGAGCTGTTTTTT. Its protein is CATSGGREVGELFF.

This sequence joins TRBV6-5 and TRBJ2-1; TRBD2 aligns across 10 bases. The CDR3 is 15 amino acids. The trim removed 6 bases at V and 1 base at J, leaving 3 bases unmatched. Germline V gives CDR1 MNHEY, CDR2 SVGAGI. CDR3 DNA sequence: TGTGCCAGCAGGGCTAGCGGGAGTTCCTACAATGAGCAGTTCTTC. As protein: CASRASGSSYNEQFF.

CDR3 protein: CATGGTSAYNEQFF. In DNA, the CDR3 is TGTGCCACCGGCGGGACTAGCGCCTACAATGAGCAGTTCTTC. The chain combines TRBV5-5 with TRBJ2-1; TRBD2 matches at 10 bases. This CDR3 spans 14 amino acids. J lost 2 bases, V lost 9 bases, and 5 bases had no gene match. CDR1 is SGHKS and CDR2 is YYEKEE in the germline V gene (reference sequence).

This clone was detected a few times. The chain recombines TRBV5-1 with TRBJ2-2; TRBD2 matches at 9 bases. From germline, CDR1 is SGHRS and CDR2 YFSETQ. The CDR3 extends over 17 amino acids. The V segment lost 3 bases and the J segment 7 bases; nucleotides outside the gene matches: 13. The CDR3 sequence is CASSSEIAGAGGGELFF. Written as DNA, the CDR3 is TGCGCCAGCAGCTCGGAGATAGCGGGAGCGGGAGGCGGGGAGCTGTTTTTT.

The V call is TRBV21-1, the J call TRBJ1-1. TRBV21-1 counts as a pseudogene. The CDR3 covers 16 residues. This CDR3 reads CASSGFRGLEDTEAFF. As DNA, the CDR3 is TGTGCCAGCAGCGGATTCCGGGGCCTAGAGGACACTGAAGCTTTCTTT.

The chain is built from TRBV5-6 and TRBJ1-2, with a weak D call TRBD1 (5 bases). This CDR3 is 18 amino acids long. V was cut by 4 bases and J by 1 base, with 23 bases left in between. Germline loops: CDR1 SGHDT, CDR2 YYEEEE. The chain's CDR3 is CASSTWGGRADLNYGYTF. In DNA form, the CDR3 reads TGTGCCAGCAGCACTTGGGGCGGTAGGGCAGACCTTAACTATGGCTACACCTTC.

V is TRBV27 and J is TRBJ1-4, with 7 positions matching TRBD1. The J segment lost 3 bases and the V segment lost 6 bases, leaving 4 bases of the junction unmatched. From germline, CDR1 is MNHEY and CDR2 SMNVEV (reference sequence). The CDR3 totals 14 residues. In DNA form, the CDR3 reads TGTGCCAGCAGGATGACAGGGCCTAATGAAAAACTGTTTTTT. Protein product: CASRMTGPNEKLFF.

The chain combines TRBV19 with TRBJ1-5; no definite D call. The CDR3 is 14 residues long. The germline V gene encodes CDR1 LNHDA and CDR2 SQIVND (reference sequence). V was pared by 5 bases and J by 1 base, with 9 bases between. The CDR3 reads CASSGTASNQPQHF. CDR3 DNA: TGTGCCAGTAGTGGTACTGCGAGCAATCAGCCCCAGCATTTT.

The CDR3 protein is CASSPGLAEQYF. The CDR3, as DNA: TGCGCCAGCAGCCCGGGACTAGCCGAGCAGTACTTC. The V and J genes are TRBV5-1 and TRBJ2-7; 9 nucleotides match TRBD2. There are 12 residues in the CDR3. The V gene end was trimmed by 4 bases and the J gene end by 6 bases; junction bases not matched to a gene: 2. Germline assignment: CDR1 SGHRS and CDR2 YFSETQ.

This chain connects TRBV29-1 to TRBJ2-3; D is ambiguous. Trimming cost V 1 base and J 8 bases, with 7 bases left between them. This CDR3 has 11 amino acids. Per germline, CDR1 SQVTM and CDR2 ANQGSEA. The CDR3 protein is CSVEASPTQYF. For the CDR3, the DNA is TGCAGCGTTGAAGCGTCCCCTACGCAGTATTTT.

This chain links TRBV27 with TRBJ1-4; no firm D call. CDR3 size: 13 residues. Germline CDR1 MNHEY, CDR2 SMNVEV (reference sequence). Deletions cut 4 bases from V and 3 bases from J, with 6 bases between. The CDR3 DNA reads as TGTGCCAGCAGTTGGCAAGCTAATGAAAAACTGTTTTTT. This encodes CASSWQANEKLFF.

The rearrangement links TRBV11-2 to TRBJ1-1; no clear D gene. Germline loops: CDR1 SGHAT, CDR2 FQNNGV. Trimming removed 1 base from V and 4 bases from J, with 4 bases in between. The CDR3 runs to 12 residues. As DNA, the CDR3 is TGTGCCAGCAGCTTAGCGGGCACTGAAGCTTTCTTT. Encoded protein: CASSLAGTEAFF.

This clone turned up a few times. The chain carries TRBV28 and TRBJ2-1; D gene uncertain. Germline V CDR1 and CDR2: MDHEN, SYDVKM. The CDR3 extends over 16 amino acids. Trimming cost V 4 bases and J 2 bases, with 15 bases left between them. DNA for the CDR3: TGTGCCAGCAGTTCCCCCGGGCTACGGGCCTACAATGAGCAGTTCTTC. This sequence encodes CASSSPGLRAYNEQFF.

The chain couples TRBV5-1 to TRBJ2-7, with D maybe TRBD1 (6 bases). The CDR3 is 13 amino acids. The germline CDR1 and CDR2 sequences are SGHRS and YFSETQ. Trimming removed 6 bases at V and 0 bases at J, with 10 bases between. CDR3 in amino acids: CASTRDTSYEQYF. The CDR3 DNA sequence: TGCGCCAGCACACGGGACACCTCCTACGAGCAGTACTTC. Complete variable domain (other parts from reference TRBV5-1 and TRBJ2-7): KAGVTQTPRYLIKTRGQQVTLSCSPISGHRSVSWYQQTPGQGLQFLFEYFSETQRNKGNFPGRFSGRQFSNSRSEMNVSTLELGDSALYLCASTRDTSYEQYFGPGTRLTVT.

In this sample, this clone turned up once. The V and J genes are TRBV7-6 and TRBJ2-1; D perhaps matches TRBD2 (7 bases). Trimming took 5 bases from V and 2 from J, leaving 16 bases between them. The CDR3 length is 16 residues. Germline V gives CDR1 SGHVS, CDR2 FNYEAQ. CDR3 residues: CASSPVGGGTYNEQFF. The CDR3 bases are TGTGCCAGCAGCCCAGTAGGGGGGGGAACCTACAATGAGCAGTTCTTC.

This rearrangement joins TRBV14 to TRBJ2-7; D may be TRBD2 (5 bases). V dropped 4 bases and J dropped 7 bases, with 11 bases sitting between them. CDR1 and CDR2 (germline): SGHDN, FVKESK. This CDR3 region has 12 residues. This chain's CDR3 is CASSPGVREQYF. In DNA form, the CDR3 reads TGTGCCAGCAGCCCCGGGGTGCGGGAGCAGTACTTC.